The 32 T cell receptor beta chains in this list originate from one sample, sequenced in a study of beta chain features in type 1 diabetes. Sequencing targeted expressed TCRB transcripts, as all isolated RNA had been reverse transcribed. Data came from immunoSEQ multiplex PCR; TCRdb stores just in-frame clones and leaves some out. Of under 350,000 clones in the sample, about 8.5% were seen once. Sample: central memory CD4+ T cells from blood. These receptor sequences come from a woman under 30 in good health.

The rearrangement links TRBV30 to TRBJ2-7, with 10 nucleotides matching TRBD1. The germline V gene has CDR1 GTSNPN and CDR2 SVGIG (reference sequence). The CDR3 consists of 13 residues. With 1 base clipped from V and 7 bases from J, the junction kept 4 bases outside the gene matches. CDR3: CAWSGQGAGEQYF. The CDR3 nucleotides read TGTGCCTGGAGTGGACAGGGGGCAGGGGAGCAGTACTTC.

This clone occurred a few times. V is TRBV2 and J is TRBJ1-5; D call uncertain. The CDR3 sequence is 15 residues long. Trimming took off 6 bases at V and 2 bases at J, with 14 bases between the two ends. CDR1 and CDR2 from the germline V gene are SNHLY and FYNNEI. The DNA for the CDR3 is TGTGCCAGCAGGGGATTGGGGTCGGGCAATCAGCCCCAGCATTTT. This gives the protein CASRGLGSGNQPQHF.

The chain recombines TRBV6-1 with TRBJ2-4; maybe TRBD1 (5 bases). The germline gives CDR1 MNHNS, CDR2 SASEGT. The CDR3 sequence is 14 residues long. Trimming took off 7 bases at V and 3 bases at J, with 13 bases between the two ends. The chain's CDR3 is CASMFDQGKNIQYF. CDR3 nucleotide sequence: TGTGCCAGCATGTTTGATCAGGGCAAAAACATTCAGTACTTC.

This clone was counted at least ten times. V is TRBV29-1 and J is TRBJ1-1; 8 positions match TRBD1. Trimming cost V 4 bases and J 1 base; bases outside gene matches: 5. The CDR3 totals 14 residues. Germline assignment: CDR1 SQVTM and CDR2 ANQGSEA. This chain's CDR3 is CSVVQDRANTEAFF. DNA of the CDR3: TGCAGCGTTGTGCAGGACAGGGCGAACACTGAAGCTTTCTTT. Full variable domain (remainder filled in from reference TRBV29-1 and TRBJ1-1): SAVISQKPSRDICQRGTSLTIQCQVDSQVTMMFWYRQQPGQSLTLIATANQGSEATYESGFVIDKFPISRPNLTFSTLTVSNMSPEDSSIYLCSVVQDRANTEAFFGQGTRLTVV.

This sequence joins TRBV7-3 and TRBJ1-1; possible D gene TRBD1, 5 bases. Trimming pared 2 bases from V and 1 base from J, leaving 11 bases between. The germline V gene encodes CDR1 SGHTA and CDR2 FQGTGA. The CDR3 has 15 residues. CDR3 residues: CASSLEAGWNTEAFF. CDR3 sequence (DNA): TGTGCCAGCAGCTTAGAGGCAGGGTGGAACACTGAAGCTTTCTTT.

This clone showed up just a few times. The genes are TRBV7-8 and TRBJ2-5; no definite D call. The germline CDR1 and CDR2 sequences are SGHVS and FQNEAQ. The CDR3 is 14 residues long. V lost 3 bases, J lost 4 bases, and 12 bases lay in between. CDR3 residues: CASSFDSFGETQYF. The CDR3 DNA reads as TGTGCCAGCAGCTTCGACTCTTTCGGAGAGACCCAGTACTTC.

This clone was counted only a few times. The J gene is TRBJ1-2, the V gene TRBV27, with TRBD1 matching 8 bases. Trimming cost V 2 bases and J 5 bases; bases outside gene matches: 7. The CDR3 covers 15 residues. Germline CDR1 MNHEY, CDR2 SMNVEV (reference sequence). The CDR3 region has the DNA TGTGCCAGCAGTTTAGGAGGACAGGGAAGGTATGGCTACACCTTC. As protein: CASSLGGQGRYGYTF.

The V call is TRBV7-3, the J call TRBJ2-3, with TRBD1 as a possible D gene (6 bases). V was cut by 5 bases and J by 3 bases, with 12 bases left in between. The CDR3 is made up of 14 amino acids. Germline V gives CDR1 SGHTA, CDR2 FQGTGA. Here the CDR3 DNA reads TGTGCCAGCAGCCCGACGACAGGTACAGATACGCAGTATTTT. Translated: CASSPTTGTDTQYF.

The J gene is TRBJ1-6, the V gene TRBV7-9, with D maybe TRBD1 (6 bases). V lost 2 bases and J 7 bases, leaving 15 bases between the germline ends. CDR3 length equals 16 residues. Germline values: CDR1 SEHNR, CDR2 FQNEAQ (reference sequence). The CDR3 sequence: CASSLRRGTGNSPLHF. CDR3 sequence (DNA): TGTGCCAGCAGCTTAAGGAGGGGGACGGGAAATTCACCCCTCCACTTT. The whole variable domain, remainder taken from reference TRBV7-9 and TRBJ1-6, is DTGVSQNPRHKITKRGQNVTFRCDPISEHNRLYWYRQTLGQGPEFLTYFQNEAQLEKSRLLSDRFSAERPKGSFSTLEIQRTEQGDSAMYLCASSLRRGTGNSPLHFGNGTRLTVT.

The gene calls are TRBV2 and TRBJ2-2, with 9 bases fitting TRBD1. The V and J ends lost 6 bases and 5 bases, in that order; junction bases with no gene match: 1. This CDR3 is 13 amino acids long. The germline V gene encodes CDR1 SNHLY and CDR2 FYNNEI. Here the CDR3 reads CASSDRGTGELFF. The CDR3 DNA is TGTGCCAGCAGCGACAGGGGGACCGGGGAGCTGTTTTTT.

The sample holds a few counts of this clone. This chain joins TRBV14 and TRBJ2-5; D is undetermined. Deletions cut 1 base from V and 5 bases from J, with 8 bases between. Germline CDR1 is SGHDN and CDR2 is FVKESK. CDR3 length: 13 amino acids. The CDR3 is CASSQAGFETQYF. As DNA, the CDR3 is TGTGCCAGCAGCCAAGCAGGTTTTGAGACCCAGTACTTC.

This chain uses TRBV7-3 with TRBJ2-3; D is undetermined. V gave up 0 bases and J gave up 6 bases, with 7 bases separating them. The CDR3 is made up of 13 amino acids. CDR1 SGHTA and CDR2 FQGTGA come from the germline V gene. CDR3 protein: CASSLTPEDTQYF. CDR3 coding DNA: TGTGCCAGCAGCTTAACCCCTGAGGATACGCAGTATTTT.

The chain recombines TRBV29-1 with TRBJ1-2; TRBD1 matches 7 bases. The length of the CDR3 is 15 residues. Germline CDR1 reads SQVTM; CDR2 reads ANQGSEA. The V and J ends lost 4 bases and 4 bases, in that order; junction bases with no gene match: 12. Written as DNA, the CDR3 is TGCAGCGTTGCCCGCCGGGACAGAGTTTTCTATGGCTACACCTTC. Translated, it gives CSVARRDRVFYGYTF.

The chain is built from TRBV7-9 and TRBJ2-3; weak D call: TRBD1 (5 bases). V shed 5 bases and J shed 5 bases, with 23 bases lying between them. The CDR3 runs 17 residues. In germline, CDR1 is SEHNR, CDR2 FQNEAQ (reference sequence). The CDR3 region has the DNA TGTGCCAGCAGCGGGGCCAGACCCCTTACCTCTCTAGATACGCAGTATTTT. Its translation: CASSGARPLTSLDTQYF.

The sample holds many counts of this clone. The CDR3 region is CASSLSRAGARETQYF. CDR3 nucleotide sequence: TGTGCCAGCAGCTTAAGTCGCGCGGGGGCGAGAGAGACCCAGTACTTC. The chain is built from TRBV7-2 and TRBJ2-5, with a possible D match to TRBD2 (7 bases). Germline CDR1 is SGHTA and CDR2 is FQGNSA. V was trimmed by 2 bases and J by 4 bases, leaving 17 bases between them. CDR3 length: 16 amino acids.

The V gene is TRBV6-5, the J gene TRBJ2-5, with 7 bases fitting TRBD2. Germline V CDR1 and CDR2: MNHEY, SVGAGI. CDR3 length: 13 residues. J lost 9 bases, V lost 10 bases, and 14 bases had no gene match. Here the CDR3 DNA reads TGTGCCACCACGGGGGGAATGTTCGTAGCCCAGTACTTC. Amino acids: CATTGGMFVAQYF.

The CDR3 DNA follows: TGTGCCAGCAACAGACAGGGGGCATCCGGCCAAGAGACCCAGTACTTC. Residues: CASNRQGASGQETQYF. The J gene is TRBJ2-5, the V gene TRBV5-8; 10 bases fit TRBD1. This CDR3 has 16 amino acids. Germline V lookup: CDR1 SGHTS, CDR2 YDEGEE. V was clipped by 6 bases and J by 1 base; unmatched bases: 9.

The chain links TRBV4-2 to TRBJ2-5, with 12 nucleotides matching TRBD2. This CDR3 has 16 amino acids. The J segment lost 1 base and the V segment lost 4 bases, leaving 4 bases of the junction unmatched. The germline CDR1 and CDR2 sequences are LGHNA and YNFKEQ. In DNA, the CDR3 is TGTGCCAGCAGCCCGACTAGCGGGGGACGCCAAGAGACCCAGTACTTC. Its translation: CASSPTSGGRQETQYF.

Only a few counts were recorded for this clone. V gene TRBV10-3 combines with J gene TRBJ2-7, with a tentative D call TRBD2 (6 bases). Germline CDR1 and CDR2: ENHRY and SYGVKD. This CDR3 region has 15 residues. The ends were cut back, 5 bases at V and 0 bases at J, with 14 bases in the middle. DNA for the CDR3: TGTGCCATCAGTCCTTGGGGGGACGACTCCTACGAGCAGTACTTC. Its protein is CAISPWGDDSYEQYF.

V is TRBV28 and J is TRBJ2-1; 10 bases match TRBD2. Germline V gene data show CDR1 as MDHEN and CDR2 as SYDVKM. This CDR3 has 15 residues. V shed 8 bases, J shed 8 bases, and the junction held 12 bases outside the gene matches. CDR3 DNA sequence: TGTGCCAGCGTAGCGGGGGGACTCCTTCCGGATGAGCAGTTCTTC. This encodes CASVAGGLLPDEQFF.

This clone came up a few times. The rearrangement links TRBV11-2 to TRBJ2-5, with D perhaps matching TRBD1 or TRBD2 (5 bases each). Germline assignment: CDR1 SGHAT and CDR2 FQNNGV. This CDR3 is 13 amino acids long. Trimming shortened V by 6 bases and J by 2 bases, and 10 bases separated the two germline ends. The CDR3 nucleotides are TGTGCCAGCAGTCCGTGGGGGCAAGAGACCCAGTACTTC. This codes for CASSPWGQETQYF. Combining the CDR3 with reference TRBV11-2 and TRBJ2-5 gives the whole variable domain EAGVAQSPRYKIIEKRQSVAFWCNPISGHATLYWYQQILGQGPKLLIQFQNNGVVDDSQLPKDRFSAERLKGVDSTLKIQPAKLEDSAVYLCASSPWGQETQYFGPGTRLLVL.

The table lists this clone with a few counts. The chain is built from TRBV7-2 and TRBJ2-4; 7 bases map to TRBD1. The J segment lost 0 bases and the V segment lost 3 bases, leaving 5 bases of the junction unmatched. The V gene's germline CDR1 is SGHTA and CDR2 FQGNSA. CDR3 length: 16 residues. The CDR3 coding sequence is TGTGCCAGCAGCTTGGGACAGTTAAAAGCCAAAAACATTCAGTACTTC. Its translation is CASSLGQLKAKNIQYF.

This clone has a handful of counts. The CDR3 does not end in the conserved phenylalanine or tryptophan, so this is likely a read error. The DNA is left out, because the CDR3 cannot be placed on it with certainty; the CDR3 is given as TCRdb lists it. J is TRBJ2-7 and V is TRBV4-3. The CDR3 extends over 11 residues, inclusive of both ends. Germline loops: CDR1 LGHNA, CDR2 YSLEER. CDR3 residues: CASSQVSDQEI.

This clone was seen at least ten times. The same CDR3 arises from other DNA sequences in this sample as well. The chain links TRBV4-3 to TRBJ2-7; no definite D call. The CDR3 is 13 residues long. Germline V CDR1 and CDR2: LGHNA, YSLEER. The V end was cut by 0 bases, the J end by 4 bases, with 7 bases between. CDR3 DNA sequence: TGCGCCAGCAGCCAAGAGTTTGGGTACGAGCAGTACTTC. It encodes CASSQEFGYEQYF.

Only a few counts were recorded for this clone. The V and J genes are TRBV6-5 and TRBJ2-2; D not resolved. The germline gives CDR1 MNHEY, CDR2 SVGAGI. The CDR3 sequence is 15 residues long. Trimming took off 2 bases at V and 5 bases at J, with 12 bases between the two ends. The DNA for the CDR3 is TGTGCCAGCAGTTACCGTGACTCTCGAACCGGGGAGCTGTTTTTT. The encoded protein is CASSYRDSRTGELFF.

The chain uses TRBV4-1 and TRBJ2-7; D is perhaps TRBD2 (5 bases). V lost 0 bases and J lost 1, with 10 bases in between. The CDR3 is made up of 15 amino acids. Germline V gene lookup returns CDR1 MGHRA and CDR2 YSYEKL. The CDR3 loop reads CASSQDVSVSYEQYV. CDR3 DNA sequence: TGCGCCAGCAGCCAAGATGTTAGCGTATCCTACGAGCAGTACGTC.

The V gene is TRBV7-2, the J gene TRBJ2-1; D is uncertain. This CDR3 comprises 13 residues. Germline CDR1 and CDR2: SGHTA and FQGNSA. V lost 3 bases, J lost 4 bases, and 7 bases lay in between. CDR3 loop: CASSFLTYNEQFF. Here the CDR3 DNA reads TGTGCCAGCAGCTTTCTTACTTACAATGAGCAGTTCTTC.

This clone was counted only a few times. The chain uses TRBV28 and TRBJ2-7, with 10 bases identical to TRBD1. V dropped 4 bases and J dropped 3; count of bases not matched to a gene: 6. CDR1 MDHEN and CDR2 SYDVKM come from the germline V gene. The CDR3 sequence is 15 residues long. As DNA, the CDR3 is TGTGCCAGCAGTTCGACCGGGACAGGGGTCTACGAGCAGTACGTC. As protein: CASSSTGTGVYEQYV.

This chain links TRBV7-7 with TRBJ2-5, with a tentative D call TRBD2 (5 bases). CDR1 is SSHAT and CDR2 is FNYEAQ in the germline V gene (reference sequence). The CDR3 is 13 residues long. The V end was cut by 5 bases, the J end by 5 bases, with 12 bases between. CDR3 protein: CASSHQRTETQYF. Written as DNA, the CDR3 is TGTGCCAGCAGCCACCAGCGGACGGAGACCCAGTACTTC.

The table lists this clone with a few counts. The chain carries TRBV6-1 and TRBJ2-3, with a tentative D call TRBD1 (5 bases). The length of the CDR3 is 15 residues. The V end lost 4 bases, the J end lost 4 bases, and 15 bases lay between the germline ends. Germline loops: CDR1 MNHNS, CDR2 SASEGT. The CDR3 DNA follows: TGTGCCAGCAGTGGGAAGGGGTTGGCGTCAGATACGCAGTATTTT. This sequence encodes CASSGKGLASDTQYF.

The sample holds a few counts of this clone. The rearrangement uses TRBV6-5 and TRBJ1-6; D call uncertain. The CDR3 sequence is 13 residues long. V dropped 11 bases and J dropped 7 bases, with 15 bases sitting between them. Looked up from germline, CDR1 is MNHEY and CDR2 is SVGAGI. This chain's CDR3 is CAGGPGSNSPLHF. In nucleotides, the CDR3 is TGTGCCGGAGGCCCCGGATCAAATTCACCCCTCCACTTT.

The rearrangement joins TRBV28 to TRBJ2-4; no clear D gene. Germline values: CDR1 MDHEN, CDR2 SYDVKM. Trimming left V 4 bases short and J 0 bases short, with 10 bases between. The CDR3 has 15 residues. CDR3 bases: TGTGCCAGCAGTTCGACAACAGTAGCCAAAAACATTCAGTACTTC. Encoded protein: CASSSTTVAKNIQYF.